These 9 T cell receptor beta chains came from one sample sequenced in a study of blood T cells in healthy people across ages. Using a J-beta primer mix together with a sample-barcoded 5' primer, a second PCR was run for about 6 to 12 cycles. Using its own MiXCR run on the 5' RACE reads, TCRdb lists one record per CDR3 protein. In the table there are more than 650,000 distinct CDR3 sequences, 40% to 65% of which are singletons. The sequenced sample consisted of blood. Source of these receptors: an elderly man in good health.

In DNA, the CDR3 is TGTGCCACCAGTGATTTGCCCGCCGGGACAGGACCCTACAATGAGCAGTTCTTC. Protein sequence: CATSDLPAGTGPYNEQFF. The chain has TRBV24-1 and TRBJ2-1; TRBD1 agrees at 8 bases. The CDR3 runs 18 residues. Germline CDR1 is KGHDR and CDR2 is SFDVKD. Unmatched junction bases numbered 8, after V lost 0 bases and J lost 2 bases.

The rearrangement links TRBV27 to TRBJ1-2; 7 bases are shared with TRBD1. The germline gives CDR1 MNHEY, CDR2 SMNVEV (reference sequence). This CDR3 spans 13 amino acids. The trim removed 5 bases at V and 8 bases at J, leaving 8 bases unmatched. The CDR3 nucleotides are TGTGCCAGCAGTAAAGACAGGGATCGGGGCTACACCTTC. Translated: CASSKDRDRGYTF.

The chain links TRBV29-1 to TRBJ1-2, with 7 positions matching TRBD1. Germline CDR1 is SQVTM and CDR2 is ANQGSEA. V lost 7 bases and J lost 6; bases outside the gene matches: 8. The CDR3 has 12 amino acids. CDR3 in DNA: TGCAGCGCGCTCGTTAGGGGGCATGGCTACACCTTC. Protein product: CSALVRGHGYTF.

V gene TRBV3-1 combines with J gene TRBJ1-1, with TRBD1 matching over 7 bases. Germline values: CDR1 LGHDT, CDR2 YNNKEL (reference sequence). The CDR3 consists of 15 residues. Trimming at V came to 3 bases and at J to 0 bases, leaving 4 bases not matched to a gene. CDR3 loop: CASSQAGQLNTEAFF. CDR3 DNA: TGTGCCAGCAGCCAGGCGGGACAGCTGAACACTGAAGCTTTCTTT.

The chain employs TRBV2 and TRBJ1-5, with D possibly TRBD1 on 6 matching bases. Germline V gene sequence: CDR1 SNHLY, CDR2 FYNNEI. The V end lost 1 base, the J end lost 5 bases, and 12 bases lay between the germline ends. The CDR3 spans 15 residues. The CDR3: CASSEGYGGYQPQHF. The CDR3 DNA is TGTGCCAGCAGTGAAGGGTATGGGGGCTATCAGCCCCAGCATTTT.

This clonotype has only a few counts. V is TRBV28 and J is TRBJ2-6, with D possibly being TRBD2 (6 bases). The V end lost 5 bases, the J end lost 0 bases, and 14 bases lay between the germline ends. CDR1 and CDR2 (germline): MDHEN, SYDVKM. The CDR3 is made up of 17 amino acids. CDR3 in DNA: TGTGCCAGCAGTCCCCCGGGACTGCTCTCTGGGGCCAACGTCCTGACTTTC. Translation: CASSPPGLLSGANVLTF.

This clonotype was seen at least ten times. The chain carries TRBV29-1 and TRBJ2-1; TRBD2 agrees at 9 bases. The junction had 12 bases not matched to a gene; V was cut back by 4 bases and J by 2 bases. CDR3 length: 17 amino acids. Germline V CDR1 and CDR2: SQVTM, ANQGSEA. As DNA, the CDR3 is TGCAGCGTTGTCGGAGCGGGAGGACTTATGACCTACAATGAGCAGTTCTTC. This codes for CSVVGAGGLMTYNEQFF.

This clonotype appeared a few times. The chain is built from TRBV6-5 and TRBJ2-5, with 12 bases lining up with TRBD1. The CDR3 is made up of 16 amino acids. V dropped 0 bases and J dropped 4; count of bases not matched to a gene: 3. The germline V gene encodes CDR1 MNHEY and CDR2 SVGAGI. The CDR3 coding sequence is TGTGCCAGCAGTTACTCGGGACAGGGGGCTGGAGAGACCCAGTACTTC. This sequence encodes CASSYSGQGAGETQYF.

V usage is TRBV6-2 or TRBV6-3 and J usage is TRBJ2-7; D could derive from TRBD1 or TRBD2 (6 bases each). This CDR3 is 14 amino acids long. Between the trimmed V and J ends, which lost 0 bases and 7 bases, there was a span of 13 bases. Germline V lookup: CDR1 MNHEY, CDR2 SVGEGT. The CDR3 protein is CASSYSGGRREQYF. DNA for the CDR3: TGTGCCAGCAGTTACTCAGGGGGGCGTCGAGAGCAGTACTTC.